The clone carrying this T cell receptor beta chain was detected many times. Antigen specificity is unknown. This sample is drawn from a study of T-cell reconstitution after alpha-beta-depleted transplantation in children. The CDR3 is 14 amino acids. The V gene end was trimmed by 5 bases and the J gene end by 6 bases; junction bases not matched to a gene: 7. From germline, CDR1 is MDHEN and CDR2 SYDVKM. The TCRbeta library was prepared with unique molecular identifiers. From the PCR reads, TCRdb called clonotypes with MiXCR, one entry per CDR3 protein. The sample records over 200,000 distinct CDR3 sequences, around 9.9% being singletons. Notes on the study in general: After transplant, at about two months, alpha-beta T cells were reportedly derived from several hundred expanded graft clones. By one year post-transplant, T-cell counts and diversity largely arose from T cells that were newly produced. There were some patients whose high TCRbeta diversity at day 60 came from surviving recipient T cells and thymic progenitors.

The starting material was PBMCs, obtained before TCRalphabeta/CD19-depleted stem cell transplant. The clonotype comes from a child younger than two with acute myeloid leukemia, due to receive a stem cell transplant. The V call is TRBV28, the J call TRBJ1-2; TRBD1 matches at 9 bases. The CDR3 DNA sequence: TGTGCCAGCAGTAGAGGACAGGGGCGTGATGGCTACACCTTC. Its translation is CASSRGQGRDGYTF.